These 30 T cell receptor beta chains were all obtained from the same sample, sequenced in a study of shared clonotypes between healthy human individuals. Repertoires were generated with immunoSEQ multiplex PCR, while TCRdb's copy carries only in-frame clones and drops some. Of 1,400,000 or so clones in the sample, just under 99% are singletons; the top ten hold 0.36%. Sequencing input: naive CD4+ T cells sorted from blood. The subset: CD45RA+ positively selected. These receptors all stem from a man aged 25-45 years in good health.

In this sample, this clone turned up once. V usage is TRBV11-3 and J usage is TRBJ2-1; 14 bases are a match to TRBD2. Per germline, CDR1 SGHNT and CDR2 YENEEA. The V and J ends lost 1 base and 4 bases, in that order; junction bases with no gene match: 6. The CDR3 runs to 18 residues. The CDR3 protein is CASSLARLAGGTYNEQFF. As DNA, the CDR3 is TGTGCCAGCAGCTTAGCCCGACTAGCGGGAGGGACTTACAATGAGCAGTTCTTC. Full variable domain (missing parts from reference TRBV11-3 and TRBJ2-1): EAGVVQSPRYKIIEKKQPVAFWCNPISGHNTLYWYLQNLGQGPELLIRYENEEAVDDSQLPKDRFSAERLKGVDSTLKIQPAELGDSAVYLCASSLARLAGGTYNEQFFGPGTRLTVL.

Of note for this clone: Mismatch with germline at one junction end may stem from a read error. Other DNA sequences within the sample encode an identical CDR3. The chain recombines TRBV5-1 with TRBJ1-1, with 10 bases aligning to TRBD1. The CDR3 totals 14 residues. Germline CDR1 reads SGHRS; CDR2 reads YFSETQ. This CDR3 is CASSLATGGTEAFF. Written as DNA, the CDR3 is TGCGCCAGCAGCTTAGCGACAGGGGGCACTGAGGCTTTCTTT.

The chain has TRBV6-6 and TRBJ2-2, with TRBD2 matching over 7 bases. The V and J ends lost 6 bases and 4 bases, in that order; junction bases with no gene match: 8. Germline CDR1 is MNHNY and CDR2 is SVGAGI (reference sequence). The length of the CDR3 is 15 residues. DNA for the CDR3: TGTGCCAGCAGCCTGGGGGGGGGTCCCACCGGGGAGCTGTTTTTT. Translation gives CASSLGGGPTGELFF.

CDR3 amino acids: CASSLAPGSSYEQYF. CDR3 in DNA: TGCGCCAGCAGCTTGGCTCCAGGGAGCTCCTACGAGCAGTACTTC. The gene calls are TRBV5-1 and TRBJ2-7; D might be TRBD1 or TRBD2, each matching 5 bases. The germline V gene encodes CDR1 SGHRS and CDR2 YFSETQ. CDR3 length: 15 amino acids. V was pared by 0 bases and J by 0 bases, with 10 bases between.

About this clone itself: Other DNA sequences in this sample translate to the same CDR3. The V gene is TRBV18, the J gene TRBJ1-4; D perhaps matches TRBD1 (5 bases). The CDR3 covers 15 residues. Germline loops: CDR1 KGHSH, CDR2 LQKENI. Trimming left V 1 base short and J 3 bases short, with 9 bases between. Here the CDR3 DNA reads TGTGCCAGCTCACCACGGGGCACCCCTAATGAAAAACTGTTTTTT. The encoded protein is CASSPRGTPNEKLFF.

The genes are TRBV19 and TRBJ2-1, with D possibly matching TRBD2 (5 bases). Germline values: CDR1 LNHDA, CDR2 SQIVND (reference sequence). CDR3 length: 16 residues. Trimming took off 5 bases at V and 5 bases at J, with 19 bases between the two ends. The CDR3 bases are TGTGCCAGTAGTCCCAGTATAAGCGGAACCCACAATGAGCAGTTCTTC. Protein: CASSPSISGTHNEQFF.

V gene TRBV4-1 combines with J gene TRBJ2-1, with D perhaps matching TRBD1 or TRBD2 (5 bases each). The CDR3 loop spans 17 amino acids. The V gene's germline CDR1 is MGHRA and CDR2 YSYEKL. Trimming pared 1 base from V and 4 bases from J, leaving 17 bases between. The CDR3 DNA reads TGCGCCAGCAGCCAAGTCCTACGGGGCGAGGGTTACAATGAGCAGTTCTTC. Amino acid sequence: CASSQVLRGEGYNEQFF.

The V call is TRBV10-2, the J call TRBJ2-2, with D possibly matching TRBD2 (5 bases). The CDR3 extends over 13 amino acids. V gave up 5 bases and J gave up 1 base, with 5 bases separating them. Germline CDR1 WSHSY, CDR2 SAAADI. The chain's CDR3 is CASSSGNTGELFF. The DNA of the CDR3 is TGCGCCAGCAGTAGCGGGAACACCGGGGAGCTGTTTTTT.

The rearrangement uses TRBV30 and TRBJ1-2; no definite D call. V was cut by 2 bases and J by 1 base, with 14 bases left in between. Germline V gene sequence: CDR1 GTSNPN, CDR2 SVGIG (reference sequence). This CDR3 is built from 15 residues. The CDR3 reads CAWSTPKLLNYGYTF. CDR3 in DNA: TGTGCCTGGAGTACCCCGAAACTGCTTAACTATGGCTACACCTTC.

The chain couples TRBV11-1 to TRBJ2-1; TRBD2 might be the D (5 bases). CDR1 and CDR2 (germline): SGHAT, FQDESV (reference sequence). This CDR3 is built from 15 residues. Trimming cost V 3 bases and J 0 bases, with 9 bases left between them. The CDR3 region has the DNA TGTGCCAGCAGCTTCTATGGGAGCTCCTACAATGAGCAGTTCTTC. Translation: CASSFYGSSYNEQFF.

This clone was observed a single time. The rearrangement links TRBV9 to TRBJ1-5; unclear D gene. V was pared by 4 bases and J by 6 bases, with 17 bases between. CDR1 is SGDLS and CDR2 is YYNGEE in the germline V gene. This CDR3 has 15 residues. CDR3: CASSLRGSEFQPQHF. The CDR3, as DNA: TGTGCCAGCAGCCTCAGAGGGTCCGAGTTTCAGCCCCAGCATTTT.

V and J are TRBV19 and TRBJ1-2; 8 bases map to TRBD1. The CDR3 is 14 amino acids. Germline CDR1 reads LNHDA; CDR2 reads SQIVND (reference sequence). The V gene end was trimmed by 4 bases and the J gene end by 2 bases; junction bases not matched to a gene: 3. The CDR3 nucleotides are TGTGCCAGTAGTAGGGGACAGGACAACTATGGCTACACCTTC. Translated: CASSRGQDNYGYTF.

J is TRBJ2-7 and V is TRBV29-1; D not resolved. Trimming stripped 2 bases from V and 0 bases from J, with 11 bases between. The CDR3 spans 14 residues. Germline loops: CDR1 SQVTM, CDR2 ANQGSEA. CDR3 amino acids: CSVELRWGSYEQYF. The CDR3 nucleotides read TGCAGCGTTGAATTGAGGTGGGGCTCCTACGAGCAGTACTTC.

The V call is TRBV30, the J call TRBJ2-7, with D maybe TRBD2 (6 bases). V lost 0 bases and J 9 bases, leaving 12 bases between the germline ends. The CDR3 length is 12 residues. Looked up from germline, CDR1 is GTSNPN and CDR2 is SVGIG (reference sequence). CDR3 region: CAWSVLAAGQYF. For the CDR3, the DNA is TGTGCCTGGAGTGTACTAGCAGCAGGGCAGTACTTC.

V and J are TRBV9 and TRBJ2-3; the D gene is possibly TRBD1 (6 bases). V was pared by 4 bases and J by 2 bases, with 11 bases between. This CDR3 is 14 amino acids long. Germline loops: CDR1 SGDLS, CDR2 YYNGEE. The CDR3 DNA reads as TGTGCCAGCAGCCCCCGACAGGACACAGATACGCAGTATTTT. The encoded protein is CASSPRQDTDTQYF.

CDR3 amino acids: CAWTRGGGGETQYF. CDR3 DNA sequence: TGTGCCTGGACCCGCGGGGGAGGGGGAGAGACCCAGTACTTC. The chain couples TRBV30 to TRBJ2-5, with a tentative D call TRBD2 (7 bases). The CDR3 length is 14 residues. The V and J ends lost 4 bases and 4 bases respectively, with 16 bases between them. CDR1 GTSNPN and CDR2 SVGIG come from the germline V gene (reference sequence). Supplemented by reference TRBV30 and TRBJ2-5, the full variable domain reads SQTIHQWPATLVQPVGSPLSLECTVEGTSNPNLYWYRQAAGRGLQLLFYSVGIGQISSEVPQNLSASRPQDRQFILSSKKLLLSDSGFYLCAWTRGGGGETQYFGPGTRLLVL.

The DNA of the CDR3 is TGCGCCAGCAGCCAAGATAGCGGCGGGAGGGCCGGAGAGACCCAGTACTTC. Translated: CASSQDSGGRAGETQYF. The gene calls are TRBV4-1 and TRBJ2-5, with TRBD2 identical over 9 bases. The CDR3 spans 17 residues. CDR1 and CDR2 from the germline V gene are MGHRA and YSYEKL. V shed 0 bases, J shed 4 bases, and the junction held 9 bases outside the gene matches.

Remarks on this clone: Other nucleotide sequences from this sample produce the same CDR3. The chain employs TRBV11-3 and TRBJ1-1, with D possibly matching TRBD1 (6 bases). Per the germline V gene, CDR1 is SGHNT and CDR2 is YENEEA. Trimming left V 2 bases short and J 3 bases short, with 7 bases between. The CDR3 consists of 13 residues. CDR3 nucleotide sequence: TGTGCCAGCAGCTTACAGGGGTACACTGAAGCTTTCTTT. Translation gives CASSLQGYTEAFF.

The chain joins TRBV7-2 to TRBJ2-3; D remains ambiguous. Trimming shortened V by 6 bases and J by 9 bases, and 13 bases separated the two germline ends. Looked up from germline, CDR1 is SGHTA and CDR2 is FQGNSA. The CDR3 is 12 amino acids. As DNA, the CDR3 is TGTGCCAGCAGGATTTGGGGTGGCACGCAGTATTTT. It encodes CASRIWGGTQYF. The full variable domain, with the rest looked up from reference TRBV7-2 and TRBJ2-3, is GAGVSQSPSNKVTEKGKDVELRCDPISGHTALYWYRQSLGQGLEFLIYFQGNSAPDKSGLPSDRFSAERTGGSVSTLTIQRTQQEDSAVYLCASRIWGGTQYFGPGTRLTVL.

CDR3 amino acids: CASSPSLAGDEQFF. The CDR3 nucleotides read TGTGCCAGCTCACCGTCACTAGCGGGAGATGAGCAGTTCTTC. The gene calls are TRBV18 and TRBJ2-1; 11 bases line up with TRBD2. Germline lookup yields CDR1 KGHSH and CDR2 LQKENI. This CDR3 comprises 14 residues. V was pared by 3 bases and J by 8 bases, with 3 bases of the junction left unmatched.

The rearrangement uses TRBV7-6 and TRBJ2-5; the match to TRBD2 covers 7 bases. The V gene's germline CDR1 is SGHVS and CDR2 FNYEAQ. Trimming at V came to 0 bases and at J to 5 bases, leaving 6 bases not matched to a gene. The CDR3 is made up of 15 amino acids. This CDR3 reads CASSLAAGMVETQYF. The CDR3 coding sequence is TGTGCCAGCAGCTTAGCAGCGGGGATGGTCGAGACCCAGTACTTC.

The table lists this clone with a count of one. The J gene is TRBJ2-1, the V gene TRBV11-2; D may match TRBD1 or TRBD2 (6 bases each). Germline loops: CDR1 SGHAT, CDR2 FQNNGV. The V and J ends lost 5 bases and 1 base respectively, with 12 bases between them. The CDR3 has 15 residues. CDR3 sequence (DNA): TGTGCCAGCAGCAAGGGGGGAATATCCTACAATGAGCAGTTCTTC. Its protein product is CASSKGGISYNEQFF.

DNA of the CDR3: TGTGCCAGCTCACGGTCAGGGGGCTCCTACGAGCAGTACTTC. As protein: CASSRSGGSYEQYF. The V call is TRBV18, the J call TRBJ2-7; 7 nucleotides line up with TRBD1. V dropped 4 bases and J dropped 0; count of bases not matched to a gene: 3. This CDR3 region has 14 residues. Germline-derived CDR1 and CDR2 are KGHSH and LQKENI.

V usage is TRBV30 and J usage is TRBJ2-1, with no clear D. There are 10 residues in the CDR3. V dropped 4 bases and J dropped 15 bases, with 13 bases sitting between them. CDR1 and CDR2 (germline): GTSNPN, SVGIG (reference sequence). The CDR3 sequence: CAWIHVQVFF. The CDR3 nucleotides are TGTGCCTGGATCCATGTCCAAGTGTTCTTC.

The chain carries TRBV7-2 and TRBJ2-7, with D possibly being TRBD1 or TRBD2 (6 bases each). Germline CDR1 reads SGHTA; CDR2 reads FQGNSA. Trimming pared 2 bases from V and 2 bases from J, leaving 10 bases between. The CDR3 totals 14 residues. The chain's CDR3 is CASSLRGGTYEQYF. As DNA, the CDR3 is TGTGCCAGCAGCTTACGAGGGGGGACCTACGAGCAGTACTTC.

This chain joins TRBV11-2 and TRBJ2-7, with a tentative D call TRBD2 (6 bases). Trimming stripped 5 bases from V and 7 bases from J, with 21 bases between. The CDR3 loop spans 15 amino acids. Germline V CDR1 and CDR2: SGHAT, FQNNGV. In DNA form, the CDR3 reads TGTGCCAGCAGCCGCCGTTCGGGGGTGTCTCAGGAGCAGTACTTC. Translation: CASSRRSGVSQEQYF.

This clone has only one observation. This chain joins TRBV28 and TRBJ1-5; 8 nucleotides match TRBD1. Germline V lookup: CDR1 MDHEN, CDR2 SYDVKM. The CDR3 is 16 amino acids. With 5 bases clipped from V and 2 bases from J, the junction kept 8 bases outside the gene matches. CDR3 sequence (DNA): TGTGCCAGCAGTCCGACGGTGGGACAGGGCAATCAGCCCCAGCATTTT. This encodes CASSPTVGQGNQPQHF.

The chain recombines TRBV5-6 with TRBJ2-1, with 9 bases fitting TRBD2. V gave up 1 base and J gave up 3 bases; unmatched junction bases: 5. Germline V gene lookup returns CDR1 SGHDT and CDR2 YYEEEE. The CDR3 is 16 residues long. The CDR3 is CASSLKREAIYNEQFF. The CDR3, as DNA: TGTGCCAGCAGCTTGAAGCGGGAGGCAATCTACAATGAGCAGTTCTTC.

This clone was observed a single time. The same CDR3 can be traced to other DNA sequences in this sample. The CDR3 is CASSLRGTYNEQFF. The DNA for the CDR3 is TGCGCCAGCAGCTTGCGCGGAACATACAATGAGCAGTTCTTC. This chain connects TRBV5-1 to TRBJ2-1; no firm D call. The germline V gene has CDR1 SGHRS and CDR2 YFSETQ. V shed 1 base and J shed 4 bases, with 9 bases lying between them. This CDR3 is 14 amino acids long.

The CDR3, as DNA: TGTGCCTGGAGTGGCGACAGGGTAGCACCTGGAAACACCATATATTTT. Its translation is CAWSGDRVAPGNTIYF. The V and J genes are TRBV30 and TRBJ1-3; 7 bases line up with TRBD1. Germline V gene lookup returns CDR1 GTSNPN and CDR2 SVGIG (reference sequence). The CDR3 is made up of 16 amino acids. J gave up 2 bases and V 1 base, and 8 bases lay outside the gene matches.